Presented here are 23 T cell receptor beta chains from one specimen sequenced in a study of siplizumab effects on memory and regulatory T cells. Profiled with immunoSEQ multiplex PCR; TCRdb holds only in-frame clones, not every one. The table includes roughly 92,000 clones, 94% detected once. The specimen sequenced was non-Treg CD4+ T cells sorted from blood. These receptors all stem from a human donor in good health.

This chain uses TRBV2 with TRBJ2-1, with TRBD2 matching 11 bases. The ends lost 8 bases at V and 0 bases at J; junction bases unmatched: 12. The CDR3 is 18 residues long. Germline V lookup: CDR1 SNHLY, CDR2 FYNNEI. CDR3 sequence: CASDPGLAGFSSYNEQFF. The CDR3 DNA reads TGTGCCAGCGACCCCGGACTAGCGGGTTTTAGCTCCTACAATGAGCAGTTCTTC.

CDR3 bases: TGTGCCTGGAGTGTGCAGCTAGCGGGGAGAAAAAGGCCAGATACGCAGTATTTT. This codes for CAWSVQLAGRKRPDTQYF. This sequence joins TRBV30 and TRBJ2-3, with 9 bases fitting TRBD2. This CDR3 spans 18 amino acids. The germline gives CDR1 GTSNPN, CDR2 SVGIG (reference sequence). With V trimmed by 0 bases and J by 4 bases, 14 bases remained unmatched.

This clone has only one observation. The chain has TRBV5-4 and TRBJ2-3; no reliable D call. This CDR3 region has 16 residues. V shed 0 bases and J shed 4 bases, with 15 bases lying between them. Germline V gives CDR1 SGHNT, CDR2 YYREEE (reference sequence). The CDR3 nucleotides are TGTGCCAGCAGCTTGGCCACGTGGGGTTCGGCAGATACGCAGTATTTT. Translated: CASSLATWGSADTQYF.

The chain uses TRBV4-1 and TRBJ1-1; D may be TRBD1 (6 bases). Trimming took off 2 bases at V and 11 bases at J, with 15 bases between the two ends. The CDR3 loop spans 13 amino acids. Germline values: CDR1 MGHRA, CDR2 YSYEKL. CDR3 region: CASSQNRVQTAFF. The CDR3 DNA sequence: TGCGCCAGCAGCCAAAACAGGGTTCAAACGGCTTTCTTT.

V and J are TRBV6-1 and TRBJ1-2; TRBD1 might be the D (5 bases). The germline CDR1 and CDR2 sequences are MNHNS and SASEGT. Trimming shortened V by 11 bases and J by 5 bases, and 21 bases separated the two germline ends. The CDR3 runs to 14 residues. CDR3 loop: CASSMGREDYGYTF. CDR3 bases: TGTGCCTCGAGCATGGGCAGGGAGGATTATGGCTACACCTTC.

The chain carries TRBV11-2 and TRBJ2-4; D unclear. The CDR3 is 11 amino acids. Trimming removed 6 bases from V and 8 bases from J, with 8 bases in between. Germline CDR1 SGHAT, CDR2 FQNNGV. The CDR3 region is CASRNLDIQYF. CDR3 bases: TGTGCCAGCAGAAATTTGGACATTCAGTACTTC.

This sequence joins TRBV5-1 and TRBJ1-1; 7 bases map to TRBD1. The ends lost 3 bases at V and 5 bases at J; junction bases unmatched: 10. Germline V gene data show CDR1 as SGHRS and CDR2 as YFSETQ. The CDR3 sequence is 15 residues long. The CDR3 here is CASSSTGLRHTEAFF. The CDR3 nucleotides are TGCGCCAGCAGCTCGACAGGGCTACGACATACTGAAGCTTTCTTT. Full variable domain (remainder filled in from reference TRBV5-1 and TRBJ1-1): KAGVTQTPRYLIKTRGQQVTLSCSPISGHRSVSWYQQTPGQGLQFLFEYFSETQRNKGNFPGRFSGRQFSNSRSEMNVSTLELGDSALYLCASSSTGLRHTEAFFGQGTRLTVV.

The chain combines TRBV18 with TRBJ2-2; D is possibly TRBD2 (5 bases). The CDR3 length is 16 residues. The germline CDR1 and CDR2 sequences are KGHSH and LQKENI. Trimming cost V 2 bases and J 0 bases, with 10 bases left between them. The CDR3 loop reads CASSPRPGANTGELFF. The CDR3 DNA follows: TGTGCCAGCTCACCAAGGCCCGGGGCGAACACCGGGGAGCTGTTTTTT.

The chain is built from TRBV6-5 and TRBJ2-5; 11 bases are a match to TRBD2. In germline, CDR1 is MNHEY, CDR2 SVGAGI. Trimming removed 6 bases from V and 2 bases from J; junction bases left unmatched: 2. This CDR3 is 14 amino acids long. The DNA for the CDR3 is TGTGCCAGCAGAAGACTAGCGGGGCAAGAGACCCAGTACTTC. This gives the protein CASRRLAGQETQYF.

This clone was found once. Written as DNA, the CDR3 is TGTGCCAGCAGCGGTGGACGGCTTGAAGCTTTCTTT. Its protein product is CASSGGRLEAFF. V and J are TRBV9 and TRBJ1-1, with D hard to call. V lost 3 bases to trimming and J lost 7 bases, with 10 bases between them. Per the germline V gene, CDR1 is SGDLS and CDR2 is YYNGEE. The CDR3 has 12 amino acids.

The gene calls are TRBV4-1 and TRBJ1-5; maybe TRBD1 (5 bases). With 1 base removed from V and 2 bases from J, the gap between germline ends came to 9 bases. Germline V gene sequence: CDR1 MGHRA, CDR2 YSYEKL. The CDR3 runs 15 residues. The CDR3 nucleotides read TGCGCCAGCAGCCAAGCTAGGGGCGGCAATCAGCCCCAGCATTTT. Translating gives CASSQARGGNQPQHF.

J is TRBJ1-3 and V is TRBV13; D not resolved. The V gene's germline CDR1 is PRHDT and CDR2 FYEKMQ (reference sequence). The length of the CDR3 is 17 residues. V was cut by 4 bases and J by 1 base, with 17 bases left in between. CDR3 loop: CASSSRAHESSGNTIYF. In DNA, the CDR3 is TGTGCCAGCAGCTCTCGGGCCCACGAGAGTTCTGGAAACACCATATATTTT.

This rearrangement joins TRBV4-1 to TRBJ1-2; no reliable D call. Looked up from germline, CDR1 is MGHRA and CDR2 is YSYEKL. Trimming pared 1 base from V and 8 bases from J, leaving 14 bases between. CDR3 length: 14 amino acids. This CDR3 is CASSQARAAWGYTF. In DNA, the CDR3 is TGCGCCAGCAGCCAAGCACGGGCGGCTTGGGGCTACACCTTC.

CDR3 in DNA: TGTGCCAGCAGCGAGGGTTTGGGGGAGGGACGGACCGGGGAGCTGTTTTTT. Its translation: CASSEGLGEGRTGELFF. The chain joins TRBV9 to TRBJ2-2; 7 nucleotides line up with TRBD2. The germline gives CDR1 SGDLS, CDR2 YYNGEE. With V trimmed by 3 bases and J by 5 bases, 13 bases remained unmatched. The CDR3 consists of 17 residues.

The genes are TRBV6-6 and TRBJ1-2; D possibly corresponds to TRBD1 (6 bases). CDR3 length: 15 residues. Germline V gene sequence: CDR1 MNHNY, CDR2 SVGAGI (reference sequence). Trimming shortened V by 3 bases and J by 7 bases, and 18 bases separated the two germline ends. Here the CDR3 reads CASSYSGGESGGYTF. The CDR3 DNA is TGTGCCAGCAGTTATTCCGGGGGCGAATCGGGTGGCTACACCTTC.

The V call is TRBV6-1, the J call TRBJ2-2; D call uncertain. Germline values: CDR1 MNHNS, CDR2 SASEGT. V was clipped by 8 bases and J by 2 bases, with 3 bases between them. The CDR3 contains 11 residues. This CDR3 is CASHNTGELFF. Written as DNA, the CDR3 is TGTGCCAGCCATAACACCGGGGAGCTGTTTTTT.

The chain links TRBV7-9 to TRBJ1-4, with 7 bases lining up with TRBD1. CDR1 is SEHNR, CDR2 FQNEAQ, per germline (reference sequence). Trimming cost V 4 bases and J 4 bases; bases outside gene matches: 6. The CDR3 loop spans 15 amino acids. The chain's CDR3 is CASSYGTAINEKLFF. The CDR3 region has the DNA TGTGCCAGCAGCTATGGGACAGCTATTAATGAAAAACTGTTTTTT.

With regard to this clone: The same CDR3 arises from other DNA sequences in this sample as well. The rearrangement joins TRBV2 to TRBJ1-1; the match to TRBD1 covers 9 bases. Per germline, CDR1 SNHLY and CDR2 FYNNEI. CDR3 size: 14 residues. The V gene end was trimmed by 2 bases and the J gene end by 4 bases; junction bases not matched to a gene: 2. The DNA of the CDR3 is TGTGCCAGCAGTGAACGACAGGGGGGCACTGAAGCTTTCTTT. This translates into CASSERQGGTEAFF.

The chain couples TRBV7-2 to TRBJ2-1; 7 bases agree with TRBD2. The CDR3 is 15 amino acids. CDR1 SGHTA and CDR2 FQGNSA come from the germline V gene. The ends lost 5 bases at V and 4 bases at J; junction bases unmatched: 8. CDR3 DNA sequence: TGTGCCAGCAGCCAGCCGGGACTACCTTACAATGAGCAGTTCTTC. This sequence encodes CASSQPGLPYNEQFF.

The chain couples TRBV19 to TRBJ1-1; 10 nucleotides align to TRBD1. The junction had 18 bases not matched to a gene; V was cut back by 10 bases and J by 4 bases. The CDR3 contains 17 residues. Germline CDR1 and CDR2: LNHDA and SQIVND (reference sequence). CDR3 in DNA: TGTGCCACCAAGTGGGGGGACAGGGGAATTCCGGGCACTGAAGCTTTCTTT. It is translated as CATKWGDRGIPGTEAFF.

Concerning this clone: The same CDR3 also results from other DNA sequences found in this sample. J is TRBJ2-5 and V is TRBV5-1; D ambiguous. V lost 1 base and J lost 5, with 6 bases in between. Germline lookup yields CDR1 SGHRS and CDR2 YFSETQ. This CDR3 is 12 amino acids long. CDR3 sequence (DNA): TGCGCCAGCAGCTTGATAAGGGAGACCCAGTACTTC. Protein: CASSLIRETQYF.

This chain joins TRBV19 and TRBJ2-1, with 14 nucleotides matching TRBD2. The trim removed 7 bases at V and 10 bases at J, leaving 9 bases unmatched. This CDR3 is built from 15 residues. CDR1 is LNHDA and CDR2 is SQIVND in the germline V gene (reference sequence). The CDR3: CASNTGTSGSFEQFF. The CDR3 DNA follows: TGTGCCAGTAACACCGGGACTAGCGGGAGTTTCGAGCAGTTCTTC. The variable domain in full, completed from reference TRBV19 and TRBJ2-1, reads DGGITQSPKYLFRKEGQNVTLSCEQNLNHDAMYWYRQDPGQGLRLIYYSQIVNDFQKGDIAEGYSVSREKKESFPLTVTSAQKNPTAFYLCASNTGTSGSFEQFFGPGTRLTVL.

For the CDR3, the DNA is TGCAGCGTTGGAGGAGGGATGAACACTGAAGCTTTCTTT. Amino acid sequence: CSVGGGMNTEAFF. The genes are TRBV29-1 and TRBJ1-1; D call uncertain. The germline V gene encodes CDR1 SQVTM and CDR2 ANQGSEA. Between the trimmed V and J ends, which lost 4 bases and 0 bases, there was a span of 9 bases. The CDR3 consists of 13 residues.